These 17 T cell receptor beta chains were sequenced from one sample in a study of T cell repertoires in cytomegalovirus infection. TCRdb fed the reads into MiXCR, producing one record per CDR3 protein. The sample records around 120,000 distinct CDR3 sequences, about 10% being singletons. Sequenced input: PBMCs. The receptors were sampled from a human donor in good health (CMV status not recorded). Some clones in this sample may be carry-over from other donors' samples.

This clonotype was found a few times. The gene calls are TRBV5-1 and TRBJ2-5; 12 nucleotides agree with TRBD2. After removal of 0 bases from V and 4 bases from J, the junction contained 10 bases not matched to a gene. CDR3 length equals 18 residues. Germline assignment: CDR1 SGHRS and CDR2 YFSETQ. The CDR3 protein is CASSLGRTSGAVGETQYF. The CDR3 nucleotides read TGCGCCAGCAGCTTGGGAAGGACTAGCGGGGCCGTTGGAGAGACCCAGTACTTC.

This clonotype was observed many times. The rearrangement links TRBV14 to TRBJ2-6, with D possibly TRBD1 on 5 matching bases. V lost 0 bases to trimming and J lost 0 bases, with 6 bases between them. The germline gives CDR1 SGHDN, CDR2 FVKESK. CDR3 size: 16 residues. The CDR3: CASSQERGSGANVLTF. For the CDR3, the DNA is TGTGCCAGCAGCCAAGAAAGGGGCTCTGGGGCCAACGTCCTGACTTTC.

V and J are TRBV5-1 and TRBJ2-2, with 7 positions matching TRBD1. CDR1 SGHRS and CDR2 YFSETQ come from the germline V gene. This CDR3 region has 16 residues. V shed 4 bases and J 0 bases; nucleotides not matched to a gene: 6. The CDR3 DNA sequence: TGCGCCAGCAGCCAAGAGACAGGGACGAACACCGGGGAGCTGTTTTTT. This sequence encodes CASSQETGTNTGELFF.

This clonotype was counted ten times or more. The genes are TRBV7-8 and TRBJ1-1; no firm D call. CDR1 is SGHVS, CDR2 FQNEAQ, per germline. The CDR3 has 13 residues. The V and J ends lost 1 base and 4 bases respectively, with 7 bases between them. This chain's CDR3 is CASSLGVGTEAFF. Written as DNA, the CDR3 is TGTGCCAGCAGCTTAGGGGTGGGCACTGAAGCTTTCTTT.

This clonotype was seen at least ten times. J is TRBJ2-1 and V is TRBV20-1; 7 bases align to TRBD1. J was trimmed by 0 bases and V by 5 bases; bases with no gene match: 4. Germline values: CDR1 DFQATT, CDR2 SNEGSKA (reference sequence). CDR3 size: 14 residues. This CDR3 reads CSADRVGSYNEQFF. CDR3 sequence (DNA): TGCAGTGCTGACAGGGTTGGCTCCTACAATGAGCAGTTCTTC.

This clonotype was recorded a few times. V usage is TRBV29-1 and J usage is TRBJ1-5; the D is unclear. The germline V and J ends were trimmed by 4 bases and 2 bases, with 6 bases remaining between them. From germline, CDR1 is SQVTM and CDR2 ANQGSEA. The CDR3 runs 12 residues. The CDR3 sequence is CSVGSGNQPQHF. CDR3 nucleotides: TGCAGCGTTGGGTCAGGCAATCAGCCCCAGCATTTT.

This clonotype was counted many times. The chain has TRBV5-1 and TRBJ2-5; the D gene is possibly TRBD1 (6 bases). CDR1 and CDR2 (germline): SGHRS, YFSETQ. The CDR3 runs to 15 residues. V was shortened by 1 base and J by 0 bases, with 10 bases between the two germline ends. CDR3 loop: CASSLNDRYQETQYF. The CDR3 nucleotides are TGCGCCAGCAGCTTGAATGACAGGTACCAAGAGACCCAGTACTTC.

The table lists this clonotype with many counts. The chain has TRBV7-9 and TRBJ2-1; TRBD1 matches at 8 bases. V lost 3 bases to trimming and J lost 6 bases; unmatched junction nucleotides: 4. The CDR3 runs to 14 residues. Germline-derived CDR1 and CDR2 are SEHNR and FQNEAQ (reference sequence). DNA of the CDR3: TGTGCCAGCAGCTTGGGAACAGGGGGCAATGAGCAGTTCTTC. Its protein is CASSLGTGGNEQFF.

This clonotype was detected ten times or more. The chain has TRBV7-6 and TRBJ1-5; a possible D gene is TRBD1 (6 bases). The germline V gene encodes CDR1 SGHVS and CDR2 FNYEAQ. V lost 0 bases, J lost 7 bases, and 10 bases lay in between. The CDR3 spans 14 residues. In DNA form, the CDR3 reads TGTGCCAGCAGCTTAGCGGCGGGGGGCCAGCCCCAGCATTTT. It codes for CASSLAAGGQPQHF. Based on the CDR3 plus reference TRBV7-6 and TRBJ1-5, the full variable domain is GAGVSQSPRYKVTKRGQDVALRCDPISGHVSLYWYRQALGQGPEFLTYFNYEAQQDKSGLPNDRFSAERPEGSISTLTIQRTEQRDSAMYRCASSLAAGGQPQHFGDGTRLSIL.

This clonotype was observed a few times. The chain employs TRBV20-1 and TRBJ2-2, with 11 nucleotides matching TRBD1. Germline V gene sequence: CDR1 DFQATT, CDR2 SNEGSKA (reference sequence). The trim removed 1 base at V and 2 bases at J, leaving 6 bases unmatched. There are 17 residues in the CDR3. In DNA, the CDR3 is TGCAGTGCTAGAGGCCTCGGGACAGGGGGAAACACCGGGGAGCTGTTTTTT. Translation gives CSARGLGTGGNTGELFF.

This clonotype was detected a few times. This chain links TRBV29-1 with TRBJ1-1; D gene uncertain. The CDR3 has 13 amino acids. V was clipped by 6 bases and J by 0 bases, with 11 bases between them. CDR1 and CDR2 (germline): SQVTM, ANQGSEA. The CDR3 DNA reads as TGCAGCGTGCGCCCGACGGTGAACACTGAAGCTTTCTTT. It translates to CSVRPTVNTEAFF.

This clonotype was seen many times. In DNA form, the CDR3 reads TGTGCCAGCAGCACTACAGGGGGCGGTTGGAGCAATCAGCCCCAGCATTTT. As protein: CASSTTGGGWSNQPQHF. This chain joins TRBV7-8 and TRBJ1-5, with 9 bases fitting TRBD1. This CDR3 has 17 amino acids. V gave up 5 bases and J gave up 1 base; unmatched junction bases: 9. From germline, CDR1 is SGHVS and CDR2 FQNEAQ.

This clonotype occurred many times. V gene TRBV12-3 or TRBV12-4 combines with J gene TRBJ1-1; 10 bases map to TRBD1. CDR3 length equals 14 residues. The V gene end was trimmed by 6 bases and the J gene end by 4 bases; junction bases not matched to a gene: 5. The CDR3 DNA is TGTGCCAGCAGACAACGACAGGGGGCCACTGAAGCTTTCTTT. It encodes CASRQRQGATEAFF.

The chain couples TRBV11-3 to TRBJ2-5; TRBD1 or TRBD2 may be the D gene (5 bases each). Germline loops: CDR1 SGHNT, CDR2 YENEEA. This CDR3 has 14 residues. V dropped 6 bases and J dropped 2 bases, with 13 bases sitting between them. The CDR3 nucleotides read TGTGCCAGCAGGGCATGGGACCTACAAGAGACCCAGTACTTC. It codes for CASRAWDLQETQYF.

There are many counts of this clonotype. V gene TRBV20-1 combines with J gene TRBJ1-6; perhaps TRBD1 as D (6 bases). Germline V gene sequence: CDR1 DFQATT, CDR2 SNEGSKA (reference sequence). The CDR3 covers 15 residues. Trimming took off 4 bases at V and 4 bases at J, with 14 bases between the two ends. The CDR3: CSATMDSLYNSPLHF. CDR3 in DNA: TGCAGTGCTACAATGGACAGTTTATATAATTCACCCCTCCACTTT.

This clonotype was seen more than once but under ten times. V usage is TRBV12-3 or TRBV12-4 and J usage is TRBJ2-7; 12 positions match TRBD1. The V and J ends lost 5 bases and 2 bases, in that order; junction bases with no gene match: 4. This CDR3 spans 15 amino acids. As DNA, the CDR3 is TGTGCCAGCAGTGCCGGGACAGGGGGCCCCTACGAGCAGTACTTC. This sequence encodes CASSAGTGGPYEQYF.

Turning to this clonotype: A much larger clone lies one base from this, so it may be a read error. The rearrangement links TRBV12-3 or TRBV12-4 to TRBJ2-7; no reliable D call. The CDR3 has 12 residues. Trimming cost V 8 bases and J 6 bases, with 14 bases left between them. CDR3 protein: CASGLMVGEQYF. In DNA form, the CDR3 reads TGTGCCAGCGGTCTAATGGTGGGCGAGCAGTACTTC.